The 16 T cell receptor beta chains in this list originate from one sample, sequenced in a study of blood T cell repertoires in COVID-19. Assay: immunoSEQ multiplex PCR; the TCRdb copy retains only in-frame clones and omits some. The sample carries roughly 160,000 clones, roughly 90% recorded once. Sequences were obtained from peripheral blood. These receptors originate from a man aged 45-65 years with acute or convalescent COVID-19.

The chain recombines TRBV11-2 with TRBJ2-7; TRBD1 matches 8 bases. The CDR3 covers 18 residues. V was clipped by 5 bases and J by 4 bases; unmatched bases: 19. Germline CDR1 and CDR2: SGHAT and FQNNGV. CDR3 sequence: CASSLGLHSGQAEYEQYF. In DNA form, the CDR3 reads TGTGCCAGCAGCCTTGGGCTGCACTCGGGACAGGCAGAGTACGAGCAGTACTTC. The variable domain in full, completed from reference TRBV11-2 and TRBJ2-7, reads EAGVAQSPRYKIIEKRQSVAFWCNPISGHATLYWYQQILGQGPKLLIQFQNNGVVDDSQLPKDRFSAERLKGVDSTLKIQPAKLEDSAVYLCASSLGLHSGQAEYEQYFGPGTRLTVT.

The genes are TRBV19 and TRBJ2-5; the D gene is possibly TRBD1 (5 bases). The ends were cut back, 5 bases at V and 4 bases at J, with 11 bases in the middle. Germline CDR1 LNHDA, CDR2 SQIVND (reference sequence). This CDR3 has 13 residues. The DNA of the CDR3 is TGTGCCAGTAGTCCCAGGGAAGGAGAGACCCAGTACTTC. It specifies CASSPREGETQYF.

V usage is TRBV2 and J usage is TRBJ1-1; maybe TRBD1 (6 bases). V lost 8 bases and J 1 base, leaving 11 bases between the germline ends. CDR3 size: 13 residues. The germline gives CDR1 SNHLY, CDR2 FYNNEI. The CDR3 bases are TGTGCCAGCCAAGGACAGACGAACACTGAAGCTTTCTTT. It translates to CASQGQTNTEAFF.

The genes are TRBV7-3 and TRBJ2-2, with D perhaps TRBD1 (5 bases). V was pared by 3 bases and J by 0 bases, with 8 bases between. This CDR3 has 15 residues. Per germline, CDR1 SGHTA and CDR2 FQGTGA. The CDR3 nucleotides are TGTGCCAGCAGCTTGGACATGTCGAACACCGGGGAGCTGTTTTTT. Protein sequence: CASSLDMSNTGELFF.

This clone was recorded once. This chain joins TRBV7-3 and TRBJ2-3; 8 bases map to TRBD2. Per germline, CDR1 SGHTA and CDR2 FQGTGA. The CDR3 spans 16 residues. Unmatched junction bases numbered 8, after V lost 5 bases and J lost 1 base. The CDR3 here is CASSRGGVGGTDTQYF. The CDR3 DNA follows: TGTGCCAGCAGCCGGGGGGGTGTAGGAGGCACAGATACGCAGTATTTT.

The chain joins TRBV7-9 to TRBJ1-1; possibly TRBD1 for D (5 bases). Germline V gene data show CDR1 as SEHNR and CDR2 as FQNEAQ (reference sequence). The CDR3 loop spans 16 amino acids. Trimming cost V 1 base and J 3 bases, with 15 bases left between them. The CDR3 DNA reads TGTGCCAGCAGCTTAGGAGGGCGGGGCCGTTACACTGAAGCTTTCTTT. This gives the protein CASSLGGRGRYTEAFF. The full variable domain, in which reference TRBV7-9 and TRBJ1-1 provide the parts outside the CDR3, is DTGVSQNPRHKITKRGQNVTFRCDPISEHNRLYWYRQTLGQGPEFLTYFQNEAQLEKSRLLSDRFSAERPKGSFSTLEIQRTEQGDSAMYLCASSLGGRGRYTEAFFGQGTRLTVV.

The chain carries TRBV28 and TRBJ1-2; TRBD1 might be the D (6 bases). V shed 6 bases and J shed 7 bases, with 12 bases lying between them. This CDR3 comprises 12 residues. Germline assignment: CDR1 MDHEN and CDR2 SYDVKM. The CDR3 protein is CASRSNRAGYTF. CDR3 DNA: TGTGCCAGCAGGTCAAACAGGGCTGGCTACACCTTC.

The chain couples TRBV14 to TRBJ1-2; D is unresolved. Per the germline V gene, CDR1 is SGHDN and CDR2 is FVKESK. Trimming took off 6 bases at V and 6 bases at J, with 11 bases between the two ends. The CDR3 contains 12 residues. In DNA form, the CDR3 reads TGTGCCAGCAGTCTGAACCGAGATGGCTACACCTTC. It specifies CASSLNRDGYTF.

This chain connects TRBV7-2 to TRBJ2-7; D possibly corresponds to TRBD1 (6 bases). Germline V gene data show CDR1 as SGHTA and CDR2 as FQGNSA. The V end was cut by 5 bases, the J end by 2 bases, with 16 bases between. The CDR3 is 15 residues long. In DNA form, the CDR3 reads TGTGCCAGCAGCATAACCAGGGGTTCCCCCTACGAGCAGTACTTC. It encodes CASSITRGSPYEQYF.

This clone was counted only a few times. This chain connects TRBV6-5 to TRBJ1-2; the match to TRBD1 covers 9 bases. The length of the CDR3 is 13 residues. V lost 3 bases, J lost 8 bases, and 4 bases stayed unmatched. Germline V gene lookup returns CDR1 MNHEY and CDR2 SVGAGI. CDR3 region: CASSYTGGSGYTF. DNA of the CDR3: TGTGCCAGCAGTTATACAGGGGGCTCGGGCTACACCTTC.

The rearrangement joins TRBV7-9 to TRBJ1-1, with 7 bases fitting TRBD1. J was trimmed by 4 bases and V by 1 base; bases with no gene match: 9. This CDR3 spans 16 amino acids. Germline lookup yields CDR1 SEHNR and CDR2 FQNEAQ (reference sequence). The CDR3 is CASSLGLGAGGTEAFF. CDR3 nucleotides: TGTGCCAGCAGCTTAGGTTTAGGCGCAGGGGGCACTGAAGCTTTCTTT.

V is TRBV5-5 and J is TRBJ1-5, with TRBD1 matching over 11 bases. The CDR3 loop spans 14 amino acids. Germline V lookup: CDR1 SGHKS, CDR2 YYEKEE (reference sequence). The trim removed 4 bases at V and 5 bases at J, leaving 2 bases unmatched. This chain's CDR3 is CASSRDRGDQPQHF. The CDR3 DNA follows: TGTGCCAGCAGCAGGGACAGGGGGGATCAGCCCCAGCATTTT.

In its sample, this clone was seen once. The V and J genes are TRBV10-2 and TRBJ1-5; 8 bases fit TRBD1. The CDR3 is 15 residues long. Trimming at V came to 8 bases and at J to 6 bases, leaving 12 bases not matched to a gene. Germline lookup yields CDR1 WSHSY and CDR2 SAAADI. CDR3 in DNA: TGCGCCAGCTCTCCACCCGACAGGGGAGTTCAGCCCCAGCATTTT. It specifies CASSPPDRGVQPQHF.

The rearrangement joins TRBV24-1 to TRBJ1-2; tentatively, D is TRBD1 (6 bases). Trimming cost V 4 bases and J 8 bases, with 13 bases left between them. The CDR3 runs 13 residues. Germline-derived CDR1 and CDR2 are KGHDR and SFDVKD. CDR3 amino acids: CATSDPGQRGYTF. The CDR3 region has the DNA TGTGCCACCAGTGACCCCGGACAGCGAGGCTACACCTTC.

This chain connects TRBV10-1 to TRBJ2-1, with TRBD1 identical over 7 bases. With 5 bases clipped from V and 4 bases from J, the junction kept 5 bases outside the gene matches. The CDR3 extends over 14 amino acids. Germline-derived CDR1 and CDR2 are WNHNN and SYGVQD (reference sequence). The CDR3, as DNA: TGCGCCAGCAGTTTGGGACAGCAGTACAATGAGCAGTTCTTC. Translated, it gives CASSLGQQYNEQFF.

The rearrangement joins TRBV9 to TRBJ2-5, with D maybe TRBD1 (6 bases). V was clipped by 3 bases and J by 5 bases, with 20 bases between them. Germline V gene data show CDR1 as SGDLS and CDR2 as YYNGEE. This CDR3 region has 16 residues. CDR3 amino acids: CASSAHRDTGRETQYF. Here the CDR3 DNA reads TGTGCCAGCAGCGCCCACCGGGACACCGGACGGGAGACCCAGTACTTC.